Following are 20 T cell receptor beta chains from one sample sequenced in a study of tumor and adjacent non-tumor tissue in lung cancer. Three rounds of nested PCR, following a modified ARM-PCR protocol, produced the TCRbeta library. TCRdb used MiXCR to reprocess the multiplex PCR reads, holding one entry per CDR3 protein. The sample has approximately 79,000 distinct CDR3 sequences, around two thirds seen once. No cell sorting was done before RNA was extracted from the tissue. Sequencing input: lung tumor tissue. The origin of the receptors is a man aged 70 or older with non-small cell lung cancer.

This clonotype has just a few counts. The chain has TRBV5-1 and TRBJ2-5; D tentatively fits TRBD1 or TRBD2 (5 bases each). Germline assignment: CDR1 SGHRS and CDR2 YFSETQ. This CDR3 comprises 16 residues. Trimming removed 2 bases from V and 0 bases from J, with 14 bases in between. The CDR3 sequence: CASSFRGARYQETQYF. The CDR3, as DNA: TGCGCCAGCAGCTTTCGAGGGGCCAGGTACCAAGAGACCCAGTACTTC.

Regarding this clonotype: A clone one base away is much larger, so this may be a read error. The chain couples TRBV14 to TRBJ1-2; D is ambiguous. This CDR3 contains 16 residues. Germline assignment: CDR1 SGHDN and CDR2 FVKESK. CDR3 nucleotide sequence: TGTGCCAGCAGCCGCACCGGTGAGGAATTTAACTGTGGCTACACCTTC. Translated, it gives CASSRTGEEFNCGYTF.

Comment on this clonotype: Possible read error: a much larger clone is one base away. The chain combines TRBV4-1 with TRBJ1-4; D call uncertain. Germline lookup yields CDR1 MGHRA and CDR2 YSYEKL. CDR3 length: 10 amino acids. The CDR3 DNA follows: TGCTCCAGCAGCGAAGGGAAACTGTTTTTT. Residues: CSSSEGKLFF.

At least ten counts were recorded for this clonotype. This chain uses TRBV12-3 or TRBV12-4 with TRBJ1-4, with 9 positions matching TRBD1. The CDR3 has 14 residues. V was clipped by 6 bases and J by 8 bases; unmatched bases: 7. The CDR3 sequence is CASRKGQGLEKLFF. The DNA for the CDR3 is TGTGCCAGCAGGAAGGGACAGGGACTAGAAAAACTGTTTTTT.

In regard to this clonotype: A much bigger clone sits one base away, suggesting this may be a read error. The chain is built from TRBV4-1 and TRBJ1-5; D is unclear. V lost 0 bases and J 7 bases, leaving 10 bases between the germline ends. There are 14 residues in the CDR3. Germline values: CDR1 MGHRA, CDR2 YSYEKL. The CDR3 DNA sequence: TGCGCCAGCAGCCAAGAGCCGTGGAGGCAGCCCCAGCATTTT. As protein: CASSQEPWRQPQHF.

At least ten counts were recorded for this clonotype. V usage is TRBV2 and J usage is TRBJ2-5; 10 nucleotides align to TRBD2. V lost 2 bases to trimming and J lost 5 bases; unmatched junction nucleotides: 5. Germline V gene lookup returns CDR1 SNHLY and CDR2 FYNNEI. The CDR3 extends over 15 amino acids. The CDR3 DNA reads TGTGCCAGCAGTGAAAGCGGGAGGGCCTTGGAGACCCAGTACTTC. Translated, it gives CASSESGRALETQYF.

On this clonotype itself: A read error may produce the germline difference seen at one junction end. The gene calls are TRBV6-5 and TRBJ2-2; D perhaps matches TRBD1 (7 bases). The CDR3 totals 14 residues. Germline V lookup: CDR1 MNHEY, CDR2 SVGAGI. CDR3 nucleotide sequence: TGTGCCAGCTGTGGGCAGGGGGGCGCCGGGGAGCTGCTTTTT. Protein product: CASCGQGGAGELLF.

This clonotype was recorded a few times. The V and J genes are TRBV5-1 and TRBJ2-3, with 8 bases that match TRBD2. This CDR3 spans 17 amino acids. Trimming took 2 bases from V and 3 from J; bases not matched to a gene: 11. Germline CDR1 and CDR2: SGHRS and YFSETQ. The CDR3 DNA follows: TGCGCCAGCAGCTTTGGCTTACGACTAGCGCTAACAGATACGCAGTATTTT. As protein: CASSFGLRLALTDTQYF.

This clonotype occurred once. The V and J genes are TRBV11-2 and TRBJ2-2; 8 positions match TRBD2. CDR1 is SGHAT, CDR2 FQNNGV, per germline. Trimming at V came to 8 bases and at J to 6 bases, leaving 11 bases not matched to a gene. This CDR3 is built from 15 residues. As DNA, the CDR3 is TGTGCCAGCGGCATATGGCTAGCGGGCGCCGGGGAGCTGTTTTTT. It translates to CASGIWLAGAGELFF.

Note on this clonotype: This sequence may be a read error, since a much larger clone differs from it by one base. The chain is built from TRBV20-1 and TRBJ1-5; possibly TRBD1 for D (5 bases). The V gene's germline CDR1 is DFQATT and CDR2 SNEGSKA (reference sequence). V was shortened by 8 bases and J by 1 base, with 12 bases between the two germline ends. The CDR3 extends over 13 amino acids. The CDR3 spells CSLLRQSNQPQHF. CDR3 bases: TGCAGTCTCCTACGACAGAGCAATCAGCCCCAGCATTTT.

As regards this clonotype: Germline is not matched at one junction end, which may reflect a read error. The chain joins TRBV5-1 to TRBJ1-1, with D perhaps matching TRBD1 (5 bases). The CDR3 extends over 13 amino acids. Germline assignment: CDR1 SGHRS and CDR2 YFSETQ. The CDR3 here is CAGRQYMNTEAFF. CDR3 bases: TGCGCCGGCAGACAGTACATGAACACTGAAGCTTTCTTT.

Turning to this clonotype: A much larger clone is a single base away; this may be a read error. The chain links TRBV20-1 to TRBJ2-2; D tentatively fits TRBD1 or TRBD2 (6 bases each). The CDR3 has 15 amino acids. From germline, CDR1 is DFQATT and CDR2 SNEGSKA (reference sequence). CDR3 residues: CSARVGGTHTAELFF. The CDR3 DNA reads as TGCAGTGCTAGAGTAGGGGGGACGCACACCGCGGAGCTGTTTTTT.

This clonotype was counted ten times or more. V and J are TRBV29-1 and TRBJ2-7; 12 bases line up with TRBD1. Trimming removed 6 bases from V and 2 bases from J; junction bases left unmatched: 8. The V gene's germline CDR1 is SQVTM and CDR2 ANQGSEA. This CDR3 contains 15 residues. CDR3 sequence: CSVITGTGGTYEQYF. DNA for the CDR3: TGCAGCGTCATAACCGGGACAGGGGGCACCTACGAGCAGTACTTC.

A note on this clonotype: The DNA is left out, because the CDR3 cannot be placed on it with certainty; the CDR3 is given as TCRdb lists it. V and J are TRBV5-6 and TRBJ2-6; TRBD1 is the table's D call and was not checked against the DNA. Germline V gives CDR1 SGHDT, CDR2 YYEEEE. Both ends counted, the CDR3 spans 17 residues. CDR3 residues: CASREGAVASGANVLTF.

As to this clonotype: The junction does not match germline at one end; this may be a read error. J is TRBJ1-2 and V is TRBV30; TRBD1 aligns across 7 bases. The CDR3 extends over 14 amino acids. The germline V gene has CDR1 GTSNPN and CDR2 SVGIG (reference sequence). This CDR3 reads CAWASLTGFYSYTF. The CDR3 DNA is TGTGCCTGGGCTTCACTGACAGGGTTCTATAGCTACACCTTC.

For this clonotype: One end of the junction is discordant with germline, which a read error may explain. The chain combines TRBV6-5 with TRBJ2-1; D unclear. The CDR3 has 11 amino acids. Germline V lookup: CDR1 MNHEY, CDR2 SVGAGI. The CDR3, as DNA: TGTGTCAGCACAAATTACAATGAGGAGTTCTTC. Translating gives CVSTNYNEEFF.

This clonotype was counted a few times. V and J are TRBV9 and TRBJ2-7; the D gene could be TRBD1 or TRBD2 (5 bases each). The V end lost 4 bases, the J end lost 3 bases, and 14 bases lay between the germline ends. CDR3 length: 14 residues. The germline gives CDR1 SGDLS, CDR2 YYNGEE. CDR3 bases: TGTGCCAGCAGCTTGGGACGGTTTGACTACGAGCAGTACTTC. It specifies CASSLGRFDYEQYF.

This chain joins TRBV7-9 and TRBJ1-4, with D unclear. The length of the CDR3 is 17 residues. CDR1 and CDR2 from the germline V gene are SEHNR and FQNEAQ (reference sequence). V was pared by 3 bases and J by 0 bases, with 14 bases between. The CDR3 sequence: CASSFSFGGTTNEKLFF. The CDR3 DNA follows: TGTGCCAGCAGCTTCTCTTTCGGTGGCACAACTAATGAAAAACTGTTTTTT.

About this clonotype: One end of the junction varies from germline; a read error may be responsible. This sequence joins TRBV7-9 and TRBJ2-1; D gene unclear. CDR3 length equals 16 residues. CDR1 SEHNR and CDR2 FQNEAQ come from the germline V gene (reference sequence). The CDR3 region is CASSLPQRLLGHEQFF. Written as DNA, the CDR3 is TGTGCTAGCAGCTTACCTCAGCGACTCCTCGGACATGAGCAGTTCTTC. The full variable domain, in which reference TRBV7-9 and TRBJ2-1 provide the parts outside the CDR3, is DTGVSQNPRHKITKRGQNVTFRCDPISEHNRLYWYRQTLGQGPEFLTYFQNEAQLEKSRLLSDRFSAERPKGSFSTLEIQRTEQGDSAMYLCASSLPQRLLGHEQFFGPGTRLTVL.

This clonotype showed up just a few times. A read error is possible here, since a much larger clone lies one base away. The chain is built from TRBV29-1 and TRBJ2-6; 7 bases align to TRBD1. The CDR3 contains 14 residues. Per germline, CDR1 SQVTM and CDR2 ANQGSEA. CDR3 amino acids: CSVADRVGASVLTF. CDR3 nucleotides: TGCAGCGTTGCTGACAGGGTTGGGGCCAGCGTCCTGACTTTC.